This T cell receptor (beta chain) is from a study of CD8+ T cells in alopecia areata. TCR sequencing used cDNA made by reverse transcription of extracted RNA. Clones were read by immunoSEQ multiplex PCR, and TCRdb kept only the in-frame ones, dropping some. Among around 270,000 clones listed, 58% were seen once. Regarding treatment: oral pan-JAK inhibitor, 5-10 mg twice daily. The V end was cut by 0 bases, the J end by 1 base, with 9 bases between. CDR1 and CDR2 from the germline V gene are LGHNA and YNFKEQ. This CDR3 spans 15 amino acids. The source is a human donor with alopecia areata. Sequencing used CD4+ T cells sorted from blood, obtained at week 24, from a patient treated with tofacitinib. The chain links TRBV4-2 to TRBJ2-5; D is perhaps TRBD2 (5 bases). This chain's CDR3 is CASSQEWEIQETQYF. As DNA, the CDR3 is TGTGCCAGCAGCCAAGAGTGGGAGATCCAAGAGACCCAGTACTTC.